Listed here are 13 T cell receptor beta chains from one sample, sequenced in a study of T cell clonality in common variable immunodeficiency. Points from the study as a whole: Reportedly, TCR beta sequences from common variable immunodeficiency showed fewer deletions and N-nucleotide insertions.

Some clones are missing from TCRdb's copy, which holds only in-frame ones; the method was immunoSEQ multiplex PCR. The profile covers 28,000 or so clones, none occurring a single time. Which antigens these TCRs recognize remains unknown. Sequenced material: peripheral blood mononuclear cells. Receptors originate from a human donor with common variable immunodeficiency.

This clone has at least ten counts. The read terminates 3 residues ahead of where the CDR3 ends, so the germline J gene completes it. V gene TRBV20-1 combines with J gene TRBJ1-5, with unresolved D. Germline CDR1 reads DFQATT; CDR2 reads SNEGSKA (reference sequence). V lost 2 bases and J lost 9, with 17 bases in between. The CDR3 contains 14 residues. Here the CDR3 reads CSARPAGGDRPQHF. Partial CDR3 DNA: TGCAGTGCTAGACCGGCCGGCGGGGATCGGCCC.

In regard to this clone: With the read ending 3 residues before the CDR3 end, the germline J gene is used to fill in that end. The J gene is TRBJ2-7, the V gene TRBV7-3; TRBD1 matches 7 bases. Per the germline V gene, CDR1 is SGHTA and CDR2 is FQGTGA. Germline trimming cut 5 bases from V and 0 bases from J; bases unmatched to any gene: 10. The length of the CDR3 is 16 residues. CDR3 DNA, as far as it was read: TGTGCCAGCAGCGACCAAAGGACAGGTTTCTCCTACGAG. Amino acids: CASSDQRTGFSYE. The entire CDR3 reads CASSDQRTGFSYEQYF.

The table lists this clone with a few counts. CDR3 in amino acids: CASSHREDTEAFF. The sequenced part of the CDR3 DNA is TGTGCCAGCAGCCATAGAGAAGACACTGAA. The chain recombines TRBV7-3 with TRBJ1-1; D not resolved. The sequence runs out 3 residues before the end of the CDR3; the remainder is reconstructed from the germline J gene. The CDR3 consists of 13 residues. From germline, CDR1 is SGHTA and CDR2 FQGTGA. V lost 5 bases and J lost 3, with 10 bases in between.

Incomplete CDR3 DNA: TGTGCCAGCAGCTCAAGACAGGGGAGGGATGAAAAA. This gives the protein CASSSRQGRDEK. The whole CDR3 region reads CASSSRQGRDEKLFF. The chain links TRBV7-9 to TRBJ1-4; 8 positions agree with TRBD1. From the germline J gene comes the end of the CDR3, since the read stops 3 residues before it. The J segment lost 6 bases and the V segment lost 4 bases, leaving 7 bases of the junction unmatched. The CDR3 contains 15 residues. Germline CDR1 and CDR2: SEHNR and FQNEAQ (reference sequence).

This clone showed up just a few times. The CDR3 end falls 3 residues outside the read, so it is completed with the germline J gene. The J gene is TRBJ2-3, the V gene TRBV19; D is unresolved. Trimming stripped 8 bases from V and 0 bases from J, with 15 bases between. The CDR3 loop spans 15 amino acids. CDR1 is LNHDA and CDR2 is SQIVND in the germline V gene (reference sequence). The CDR3 here is CASSSQVGSTDTQYF. The DNA read from the CDR3 is TGTGCCAGTTCGAGCCAGGTAGGCAGCACAGATACG.

Turning to this clone: The missing CDR3 end, 3 residues past where the read stops, is filled in from the germline J gene. This sequence joins TRBV7-9 and TRBJ1-1, with a tentative D call TRBD1 (6 bases). Germline CDR1 reads SEHNR; CDR2 reads FQNEAQ (reference sequence). There are 15 residues in the CDR3. V was trimmed by 0 bases and J by 1 base, leaving 9 bases between them. The CDR3 DNA, read in part, is TGTGCCAGCAGCTTAGCCAGGGGCCCGAACACTGAA. Encoded protein: CASSLARGPNTE. The complete CDR3 protein is CASSLARGPNTEAFF.

A word on this clone: The read ends 3 residues early relative to the CDR3; the germline J gene fills the gap. The chain uses TRBV19 and TRBJ1-5, with D perhaps matching TRBD1 (6 bases). The V gene's germline CDR1 is LNHDA and CDR2 SQIVND (reference sequence). V lost 4 bases and J lost 7, with 23 bases in between. CDR3 length: 17 amino acids. The DNA read from the CDR3 is TGTGCCAGTAGTACGGGACATCTTCGGCTAATTAAGCAGCCC. Protein product: CASSTGHLRLIKQP. The whole CDR3 protein is CASSTGHLRLIKQPQHF.

This clone came up many times. The read ends 3 residues before the CDR3 terminus; that terminus is restored from the germline J gene. This rearrangement joins TRBV5-1 to TRBJ2-2; 8 positions agree with TRBD1. Germline V gene lookup returns CDR1 SGHRS and CDR2 YFSETQ. V lost 2 bases to trimming and J lost 4 bases; unmatched junction nucleotides: 4. CDR3 size: 15 residues. The CDR3 spells CASSLRTGRTGELFF. The sequenced CDR3 bases are TGCGCCAGCAGCTTACGGACAGGGCGCACCGGGGAG.

In its sample, this clone was seen many times. The read is 3 residues too short to cover the CDR3 end, so that end is filled in from the germline J gene. The chain employs TRBV20-1 and TRBJ2-3; the D gene is possibly TRBD2 (7 bases). The CDR3 loop spans 12 amino acids. Germline loops: CDR1 DFQATT, CDR2 SNEGSKA (reference sequence). CDR3 sequence reads: CSARPGGRTQYF. Incomplete CDR3 DNA: TGCAGTGCTAGACCCGGGGGGCGAACG.

For this clone: From the germline J gene comes the end of the CDR3, since the read stops 3 residues before it. This rearrangement joins TRBV19 to TRBJ2-7; tentative D call: TRBD2 (7 bases). Trimming stripped 8 bases from V and 0 bases from J, with 17 bases between. The CDR3 is made up of 15 amino acids. Germline loops: CDR1 LNHDA, CDR2 SQIVND (reference sequence). The chain's CDR3 is CASSPRGASSYEQYF. The sequenced part of the CDR3 DNA is TGTGCCAGTTCTCCTCGGGGGGCAAGCTCCTACGAG.

This clone was counted at least ten times. The read gets to within 3 residues of the CDR3 end, and the germline J gene fills in the rest. The chain uses TRBV5-1 and TRBJ2-7; tentative D call: TRBD1 (6 bases). The CDR3 runs to 14 residues. CDR1 SGHRS and CDR2 YFSETQ come from the germline V gene. Deletions cut 0 bases from V and 1 base from J, with 8 bases between. CDR3 sequence reads: CASSLGQASYEQYF. CDR3 bases read: TGCGCCAGCAGCTTGGGACAGGCATCCTACGAG.

This clone was recorded a few times. The missing CDR3 end, 3 residues past where the read stops, is filled in from the germline J gene. This chain uses TRBV2 with TRBJ2-1; D call uncertain. Per germline, CDR1 SNHLY and CDR2 FYNNEI. The CDR3 runs 12 residues. Trimming pared 2 bases from V and 7 bases from J, leaving 6 bases between. The CDR3 is CASSERVNEQFF. The sequenced part of the CDR3 DNA is TGTGCCAGCAGTGAAAGGGTGAATGAG.

The CDR3 bases that were read are TGTGCCAGCAGCCAGGACAGGCCACCAACCAGTGAA. Its protein is CASSQDRPPTSE. The CDR3 reads in full as CASSQDRPPTSEAFF. The chain carries TRBV7-2 and TRBJ1-1; 7 nucleotides match TRBD1. The read is 3 residues too short to cover the CDR3 end, so that end is filled in from the germline J gene. This CDR3 is built from 15 residues. The trim removed 5 bases at V and 7 bases at J, leaving 13 bases unmatched. CDR1 is SGHTA, CDR2 FQGNSA, per germline.